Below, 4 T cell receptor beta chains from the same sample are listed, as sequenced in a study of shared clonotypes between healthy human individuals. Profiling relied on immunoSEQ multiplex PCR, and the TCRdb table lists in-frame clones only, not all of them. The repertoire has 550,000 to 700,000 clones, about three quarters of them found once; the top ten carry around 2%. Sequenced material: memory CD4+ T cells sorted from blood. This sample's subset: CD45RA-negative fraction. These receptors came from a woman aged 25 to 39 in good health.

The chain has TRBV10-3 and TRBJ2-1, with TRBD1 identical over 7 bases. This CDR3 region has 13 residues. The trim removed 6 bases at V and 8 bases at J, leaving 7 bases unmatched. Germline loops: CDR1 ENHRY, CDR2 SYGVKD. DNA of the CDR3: TGTGCCATCAGGGGGACAGATTTAGATGAGCAGTTCTTC. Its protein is CAIRGTDLDEQFF.

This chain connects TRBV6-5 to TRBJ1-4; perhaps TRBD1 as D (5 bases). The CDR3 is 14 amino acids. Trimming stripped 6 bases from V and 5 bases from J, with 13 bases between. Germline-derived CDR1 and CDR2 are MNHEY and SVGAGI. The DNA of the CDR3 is TGTGCCAGCAGCCTCGACAGAAAAAATGAAAAACTGTTTTTT. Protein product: CASSLDRKNEKLFF.

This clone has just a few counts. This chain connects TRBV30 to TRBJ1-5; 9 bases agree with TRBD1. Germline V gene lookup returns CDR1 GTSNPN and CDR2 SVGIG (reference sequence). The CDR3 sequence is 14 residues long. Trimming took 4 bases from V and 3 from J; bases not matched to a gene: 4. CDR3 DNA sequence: TGTGCCTGGACCCGGACAGGGGCCAATCAGCCCCAGCATTTT. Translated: CAWTRTGANQPQHF.

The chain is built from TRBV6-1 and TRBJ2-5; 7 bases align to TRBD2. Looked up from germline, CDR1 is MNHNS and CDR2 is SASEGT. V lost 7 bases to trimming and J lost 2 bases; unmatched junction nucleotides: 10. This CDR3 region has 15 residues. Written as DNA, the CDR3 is TGTGCCAGCAACATAAGAGGACTAGAGCAAGAGACCCAGTACTTC. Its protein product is CASNIRGLEQETQYF.